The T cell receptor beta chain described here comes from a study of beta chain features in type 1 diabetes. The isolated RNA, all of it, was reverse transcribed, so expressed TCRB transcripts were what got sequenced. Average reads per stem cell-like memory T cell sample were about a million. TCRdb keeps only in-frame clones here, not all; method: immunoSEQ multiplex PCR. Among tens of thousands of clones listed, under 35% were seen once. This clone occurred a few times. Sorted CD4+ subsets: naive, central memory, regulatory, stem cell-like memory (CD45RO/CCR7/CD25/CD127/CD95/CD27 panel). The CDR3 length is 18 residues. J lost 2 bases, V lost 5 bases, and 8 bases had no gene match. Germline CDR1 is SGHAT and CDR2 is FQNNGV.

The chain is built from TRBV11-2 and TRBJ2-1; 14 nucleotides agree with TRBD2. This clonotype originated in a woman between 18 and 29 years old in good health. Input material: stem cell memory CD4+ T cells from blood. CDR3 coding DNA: TGTGCCAGCAGCCTCGGGACTAGCGGGAGCTCGCCCTACAATGAGCAGTTCTTC. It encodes CASSLGTSGSSPYNEQFF.